The rows below give T cell receptor beta chains drawn from one sample of a study of glioma-infiltrating T cells. One entry per CDR3 protein, called by TCRdb with MiXCR from the multiplex PCR reads. Among 300,000 to 400,000 distinct CDR3 sequences listed, around 38% were seen once. Sequenced sample: glioma tissue, nonneoplastic brain tissue, or PBMCs (not recorded which). Receptors originate from a human donor with low-grade glioma or glioblastoma, undergoing nonglioma brain surgery, or in good health (not recorded which). Each CDR3 is given with its conserved first and last residue. The order of the fields is clone size, D gene, V gene, J gene, CDR3 DNA, CDR3 protein. The D gene is left open where the match is weak. Size is stated for part of the rows, as once, few or many counts, or as a class when the clone is expanded.

NA	TRBD2	TRBV4-1	TRBJ2-3	TGCGCCAGCAGCCGTCTAGCGGGAGAGGAAGATACGCAGTATTTT	CASSRLAGEEDTQYF
few	TRBD1	TRBV28	TRBJ1-1	TGTGCCAGCAGTACCCCCGGGACAGGGCCCACTGAAGCTTTCTTT	CASSTPGTGPTEAFF
many	NA	TRBV6-2/TRBV6-3	TRBJ2-7	TGTGCCAGCAGTTACTGGAAAGAGCAGTACTTC	CASSYWKEQYF
many	NA	TRBV25-1	TRBJ2-7	TGTGCCAGCAGTGAATCGGGACCCTCCTACGAGCAGTACTTC	CASSESGPSYEQYF
NA	NA	TRBV27	TRBJ1-1	TGTGCCAGCAGTGAGCGCAGGAGGAACACTGAAGCTTTCTTT	CASSERRRNTEAFF
many	TRBD1	TRBV25-1	TRBJ2-3	TGTGCCAGCAGTGGCGCCAGGGGGAGTGGCATGTATACGCAGTATTTT	CASSGARGSGMYTQYF
many	NA	TRBV27	TRBJ2-3	TGTGCCAGCAGTACACGGGACGGCCCTAGCACAGATACGCAGTATTTT	CASSTRDGPSTDTQYF
NA	NA	TRBV28	TRBJ2-5	TGTGCCAGCAGTCTCTTCCGGGACATCCGCTCGGAGACCCAGTACTTC	CASSLFRDIRSETQYF
NA	NA	TRBV4-1	TRBJ2-7	TGCGCCAGCAGCCGGAGTAGCGGAGCCTACGAGCAGTACTTC	CASSRSSGAYEQYF
NA	NA	TRBV15	TRBJ1-3	TGTGCCACCTTGCCAGGCCCGGCCTCTGGAAACACCATATATTTT	CATLPGPASGNTIYF
NA	TRBD2	TRBV6-2/TRBV6-3	TRBJ2-1	TGTGCCAGAAGGGCCCCGGGACTAGCGGGAGGGCTTGAGCAGTTCTTC	CARRAPGLAGGLEQFF
NA	NA	TRBV4-1	TRBJ2-2	TGCGCCAGCAGCCTGGCCTCCGAGAACACCGGGGAGCTGTTTTTT	CASSLASENTGELFF
few	NA	TRBV7-2	TRBJ1-4	TGTGCCAGCAGCTCGCGGGGGGTCGACGAAAAACTGTTTTTT	CASSSRGVDEKLFF
NA	NA	TRBV4-2	TRBJ1-5	TGTGCCAGCAGCCCAATCGGCCGGGACATATGGACCTATAGCAATCAGTCCCAGCATTTT	CASSPIGRDIWTYSNQSQHF
few	NA	TRBV7-9	TRBJ2-7	TGTGCCAGCAGCTTACTTACAGGTTTTACCTACGAGCAGTACTTC	CASSLLTGFTYEQYF
many	NA	TRBV6-2/TRBV6-3	TRBJ1-1	TGTGCCAGCAGTTACCTTCACCAGAACACTGAAGCTTTCTTT	CASSYLHQNTEAFF
NA	TRBD2	TRBV7-9	TRBJ2-5	TGTGCCAGCAGCCGAGGACTAGCGGGCCGAAGCCAAGAGACCCAGTACTTC	CASSRGLAGRSQETQYF
many	TRBD1	TRBV6-2/TRBV6-3	TRBJ1-2	TGTGCCAGCAGTCGCCGGGACAGTACTTATGGCTACACCTTC	CASSRRDSTYGYTF
few	NA	TRBV4-1	TRBJ1-2	TGCGCCAGCAGCCAACGACAGGAAGCTAACTATGGCTACACCTTC	CASSQRQEANYGYTF
NA	TRBD1	TRBV6-1	TRBJ1-5	TGTGCCATCAGTTTCCAAGGACAGGGGACCTCACCCCAGCATTTT	CAISFQGQGTSPQHF
few	TRBD1	TRBV11-2	TRBJ2-7	TGTGCCAGCAGCTTAGGCGACAGGGCCTCCTACGAGCAGTACTTC	CASSLGDRASYEQYF
NA	NA	TRBV28	TRBJ2-7	TGTGCCAGCGGTTCAGGGACTGCTTTGATCTACGAGCAGTACTTC	CASGSGTALIYEQYF
NA	NA	TRBV18	TRBJ2-1	TGTGCCAGCTCCGCCGGGTTTAATTCACCCCTCCACTTC	CASSAGFNSPLHF
NA	NA	TRBV2	TRBJ2-1	TGTGCCAGCAGTGAAGGGGCAGGGTTGCAGTTCTTC	CASSEGAGLQFF
many	TRBD1	TRBV7-2	TRBJ1-4	TGTGCCAGCAGCTCACAGGGGGGGCTAGAAAAACTGTTTTTT	CASSSQGGLEKLFF
NA	NA	TRBV20-1	TRBJ2-7	TGCAGTGTCCTCGAGCAGCTGAGCTCCTACGAGCAGTACTTC	CSVLEQLSSYEQYF
NA	TRBD1	TRBV29-1	TRBJ2-2	TGCAGCGTTGAACCGGACAGGGTCACCGGGGAGCTGTTTTTT	CSVEPDRVTGELFF